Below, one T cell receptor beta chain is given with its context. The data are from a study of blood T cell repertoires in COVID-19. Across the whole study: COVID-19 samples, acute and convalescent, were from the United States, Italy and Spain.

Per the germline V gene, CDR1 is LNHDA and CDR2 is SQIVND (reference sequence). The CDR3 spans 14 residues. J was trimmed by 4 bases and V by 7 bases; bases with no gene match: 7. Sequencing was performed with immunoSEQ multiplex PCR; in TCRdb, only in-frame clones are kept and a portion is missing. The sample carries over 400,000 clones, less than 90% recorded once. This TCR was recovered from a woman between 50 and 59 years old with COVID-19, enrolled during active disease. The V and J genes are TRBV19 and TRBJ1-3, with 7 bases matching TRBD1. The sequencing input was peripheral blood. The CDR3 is CASTQGVSGNTIYF. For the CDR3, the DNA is TGTGCCAGTACCCAGGGGGTATCGGGAAACACCATATATTTT.